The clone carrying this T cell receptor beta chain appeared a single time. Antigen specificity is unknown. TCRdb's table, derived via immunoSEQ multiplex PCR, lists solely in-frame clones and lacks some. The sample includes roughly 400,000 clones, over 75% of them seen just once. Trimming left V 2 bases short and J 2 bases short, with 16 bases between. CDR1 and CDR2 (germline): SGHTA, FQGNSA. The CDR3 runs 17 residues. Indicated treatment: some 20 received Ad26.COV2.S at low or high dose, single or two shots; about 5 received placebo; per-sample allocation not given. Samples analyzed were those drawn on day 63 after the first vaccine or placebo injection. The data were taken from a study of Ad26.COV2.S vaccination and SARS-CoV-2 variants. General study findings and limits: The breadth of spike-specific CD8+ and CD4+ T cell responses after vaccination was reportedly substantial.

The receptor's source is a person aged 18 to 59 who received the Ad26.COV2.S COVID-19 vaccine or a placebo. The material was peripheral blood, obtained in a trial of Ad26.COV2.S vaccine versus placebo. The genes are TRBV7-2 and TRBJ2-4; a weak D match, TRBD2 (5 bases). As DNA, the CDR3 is TGTGCCAGCAGCTTAAGCGGAAGGGTATACACCAAAAACATTCAGTACTTC. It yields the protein CASSLSGRVYTKNIQYF.